This T cell receptor (beta chain) was identified during a study of T cell responses to AZD1222 COVID-19 vaccine. Study-level information: Pooled in the analysis were second doses at about 4 or about 12 weeks. Study findings and constraints: No repertoire was sampled before or during the peak T cell response, only after it.

Germline V gene lookup returns CDR1 SGDLS and CDR2 YYNGEE. Losses at the gene ends were 4 bases for V and 6 bases for J; bases not matched to a gene: 7. The CDR3 length is 16 residues. On this clone itself: Antigen unknown.

TCRdb's table, derived via immunoSEQ multiplex PCR, lists solely in-frame clones and lacks some. Among around 30,000 clones listed, roughly 93% were seen once. Sequenced here: peripheral blood, sampled on day 0 of AZD1222 vaccination. This receptor was taken from an adult in good health. The chain is built from TRBV9 and TRBJ2-2, with 12 nucleotides matching TRBD2. CDR3 protein: CASSLRTSGTSGELFF. In nucleotides, the CDR3 is TGTGCCAGCAGCCTCCGGACTAGCGGGACATCCGGGGAGCTGTTTTTT.